This T cell receptor (beta chain) is drawn from a study of T cells after posttransplantation cyclophosphamide. General observations from the study: TRB overlap between skin or GI tissue T cells and blood was limited.

The CDR3 spans 16 residues. Germline V gives CDR1 SGHVS, CDR2 FQNEAQ. Generated by immunoSEQ multiplex PCR, the TCRdb table keeps only in-frame clones and is missing some. The sample lists some 9,000 clones, nearly 99% occurring once. Details on this clone: Its antigen is unknown.

The genes are TRBV7-8 and TRBJ2-5, with D perhaps matching TRBD2 (7 bases). Gene TRBJ2-7 matches the end of the DNA better, so the J call may be wrong. Sequences were obtained from naive CD8+ T cells sorted from PBMCs. The TCR originated in a man over 45 in good health, CMV-negative, and a related stem cell transplant donor. The CDR3 here is CASSWGGRGRRYEQYF. The DNA for the CDR3 is TGTGCCAGCAGCTGGGGGGGGCGGGGGCGCAGATACGAGCAGTACTTC.